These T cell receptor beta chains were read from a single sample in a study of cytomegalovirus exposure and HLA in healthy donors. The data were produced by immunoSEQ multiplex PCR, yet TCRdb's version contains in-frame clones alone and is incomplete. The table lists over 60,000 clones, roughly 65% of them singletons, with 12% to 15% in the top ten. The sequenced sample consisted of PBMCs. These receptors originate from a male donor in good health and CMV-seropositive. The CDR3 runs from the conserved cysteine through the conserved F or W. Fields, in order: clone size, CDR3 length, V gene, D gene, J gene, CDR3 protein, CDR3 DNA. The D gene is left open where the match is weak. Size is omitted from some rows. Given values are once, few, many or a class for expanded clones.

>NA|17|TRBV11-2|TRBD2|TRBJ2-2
CASSAELAGGLAGELFF
TGTGCCAGCAGCGCAGAGTTAGCGGGAGGACTCGCCGGGGAGCTGTTTTTT
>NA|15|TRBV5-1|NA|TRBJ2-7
CASSSGRVRSYEQYF
TGCGCCAGCAGCTCCGGCCGGGTGCGCTCCTACGAGCAGTACTTC
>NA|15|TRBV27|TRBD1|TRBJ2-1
CASSLDRGTYNEQFF
TGTGCCAGCAGTTTAGACAGGGGCACCTACAATGAGCAGTTCTTC
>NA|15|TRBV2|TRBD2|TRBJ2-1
CASRPTSGTSHEQFF
TGTGCCAGCAGGCCAACTAGCGGGACATCACATGAGCAGTTCTTC
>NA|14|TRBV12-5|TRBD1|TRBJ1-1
CASGRDRMNTEAFF
TGTGCTAGTGGGAGGGACAGGATGAACACTGAAGCTTTCTTT
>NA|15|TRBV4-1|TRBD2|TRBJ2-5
CASSPAGGVGETQYF
TGCGCCAGCAGCCCAGCGGGAGGGGTGGGCGAGACCCAGTACTTC
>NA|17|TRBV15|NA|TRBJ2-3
CATSRGGSGIRTDTQYF
TGTGCCACCAGCAGAGGCGGATCCGGGATTCGCACAGATACGCAGTATTTT
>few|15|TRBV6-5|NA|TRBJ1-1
CASRSMGAEGTEAFF
TGTGCCAGCAGATCGATGGGGGCAGAAGGGACTGAAGCTTTCTTT
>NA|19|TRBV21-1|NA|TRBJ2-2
CASSLRLGRGPSFFGELFF
TGTGCCAGCAGCCTACGATTGGGCAGGGGTCCCTCTTTTTTTGGGGAGCTGTTTTTT
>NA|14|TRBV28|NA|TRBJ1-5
CASQDTSSNQPQHF
TGTGCCAGCCAGGACACCAGTAGCAATCAGCCCCAGCATTTT
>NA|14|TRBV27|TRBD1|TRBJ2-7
CASSVGTGSYEQYF
TGTGCCAGCAGTGTTGGGACAGGGTCCTACGAGCAGTACTTC
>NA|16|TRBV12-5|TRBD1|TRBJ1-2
CASGSGTAWEGDGYTF
TGTGCTAGTGGTTCGGGGACAGCGTGGGAAGGGGATGGCTACACCTTC
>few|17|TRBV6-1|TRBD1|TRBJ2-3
CASSETGQGAGWDTQYF
TGTGCCAGCAGTGAAACGGGACAGGGGGCCGGTTGGGATACGCAGTATTTT
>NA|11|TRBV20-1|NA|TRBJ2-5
CSATKQETQYF
TGCAGTGCTACCAAACAAGAGACCCAGTACTTC
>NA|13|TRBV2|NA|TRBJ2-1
CASSLRGYNEQFF
TGTGCCAGCAGTCTTAGGGGGTACAATGAGCAGTTCTTC
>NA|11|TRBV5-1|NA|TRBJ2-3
CASSAVSTQYF
TGCGCCAGCAGCGCAGTATCAACGCAGTATTTT
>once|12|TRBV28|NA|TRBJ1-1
CASSTSTGEAFF
TGTGCCAGCAGCACCTCAACAGGGGAAGCTTTCTTT
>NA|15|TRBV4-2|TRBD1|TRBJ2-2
CASSPGTGGTGELFF
TGTGCCAGCAGCCCCGGGACAGGCGGGACCGGGGAGCTGTTTTTT
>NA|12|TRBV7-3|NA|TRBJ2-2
CASSSYSGELFF
TGTGCCAGCAGCTCTTATTCCGGGGAGCTGTTTTTT
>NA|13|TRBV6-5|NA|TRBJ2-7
CASSYDYKYEQYF
TGTGCCAGCAGTTACGACTATAAATACGAGCAGTACTTC
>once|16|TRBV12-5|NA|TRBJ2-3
CASARTPGLWTDTQYF
TGTGCTAGTGCCAGAACTCCGGGACTCTGGACAGATACGCAGTATTTT
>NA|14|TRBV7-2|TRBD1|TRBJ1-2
CASSLAQGDYGYTF
TGTGCCAGCAGCTTAGCCCAGGGGGACTATGGCTACACCTTC
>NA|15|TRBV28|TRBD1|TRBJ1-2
CASSEDRGRIYGYTF
TGTGCCAGCAGTGAAGACAGGGGGAGGATCTATGGCTACACCTTC
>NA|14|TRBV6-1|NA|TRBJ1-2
CASSERGSGYGYTF
TGTGCCAGCAGTGAACGGGGTTCAGGCTATGGCTACACCTTC
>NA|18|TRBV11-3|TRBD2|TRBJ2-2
CASSLDQSGSIHTGELFF
TGTGCCAGCAGCTTAGATCAAAGCGGGAGTATCCACACCGGGGAGCTGTTTTTT
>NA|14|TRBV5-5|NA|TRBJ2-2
CASRLRQFTGELFF
TGTGCCAGTAGACTTAGACAGTTCACCGGGGAGCTGTTTTTT
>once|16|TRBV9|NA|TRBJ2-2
CASSVADWSNTGELFF
TGTGCCAGCAGCGTTGCCGACTGGTCGAACACCGGGGAGCTGTTTTTT
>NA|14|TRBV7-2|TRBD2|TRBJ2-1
CASSLASGKPRPFF
TGTGCCAGCAGCTTAGCTAGCGGGAAACCTCGGCCGTTCTTC